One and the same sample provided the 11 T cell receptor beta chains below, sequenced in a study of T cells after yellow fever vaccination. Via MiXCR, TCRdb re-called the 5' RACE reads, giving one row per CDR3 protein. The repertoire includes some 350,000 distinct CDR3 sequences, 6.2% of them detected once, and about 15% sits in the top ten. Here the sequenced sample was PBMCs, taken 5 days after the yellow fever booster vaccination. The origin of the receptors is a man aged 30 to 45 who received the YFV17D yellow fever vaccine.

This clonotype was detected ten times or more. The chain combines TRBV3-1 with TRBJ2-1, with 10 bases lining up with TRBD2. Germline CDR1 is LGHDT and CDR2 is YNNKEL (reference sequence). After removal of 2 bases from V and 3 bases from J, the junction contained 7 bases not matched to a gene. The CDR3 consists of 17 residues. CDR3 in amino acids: CASSQSGGGLSYNEQFF. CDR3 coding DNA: TGTGCCAGCAGCCAAAGCGGGGGGGGGCTAAGCTACAATGAGCAGTTCTTC.

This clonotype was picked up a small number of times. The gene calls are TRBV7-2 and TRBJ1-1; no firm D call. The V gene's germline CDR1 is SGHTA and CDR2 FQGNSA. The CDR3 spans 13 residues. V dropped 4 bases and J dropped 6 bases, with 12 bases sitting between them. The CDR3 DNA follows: TGTGCCAGCAGCTCCCTAGGGCGGGCTGAAGCTTTCTTT. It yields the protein CASSSLGRAEAFF.

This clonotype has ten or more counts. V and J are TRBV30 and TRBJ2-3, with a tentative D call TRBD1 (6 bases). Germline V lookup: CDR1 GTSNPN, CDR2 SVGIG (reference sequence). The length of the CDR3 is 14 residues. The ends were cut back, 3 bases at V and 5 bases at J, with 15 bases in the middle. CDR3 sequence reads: CAWRQGGVGDTQYF. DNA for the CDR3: TGTGCCTGGAGACAAGGGGGAGTTGGAGATACGCAGTATTTT.

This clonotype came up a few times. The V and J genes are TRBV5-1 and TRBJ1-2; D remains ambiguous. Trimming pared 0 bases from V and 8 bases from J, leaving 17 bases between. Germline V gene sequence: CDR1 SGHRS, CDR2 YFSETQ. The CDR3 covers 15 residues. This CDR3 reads CASSLDSSDSGGYTF. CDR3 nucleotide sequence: TGCGCCAGCAGCTTGGATTCTTCGGACTCGGGGGGCTACACCTTC.

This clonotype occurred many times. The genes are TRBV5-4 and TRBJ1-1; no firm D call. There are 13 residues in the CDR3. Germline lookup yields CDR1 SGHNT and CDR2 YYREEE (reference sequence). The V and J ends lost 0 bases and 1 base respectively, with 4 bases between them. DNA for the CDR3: TGTGCCAGCAGCTTGGAGCGGAACACTGAAGCTTTCTTT. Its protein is CASSLERNTEAFF.

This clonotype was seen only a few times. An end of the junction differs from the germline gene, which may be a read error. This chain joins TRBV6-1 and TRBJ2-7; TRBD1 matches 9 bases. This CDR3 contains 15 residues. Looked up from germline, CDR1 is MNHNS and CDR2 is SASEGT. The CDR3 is CASSQAGQGLHEQYF. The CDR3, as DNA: TGTGCCAGCAGTCAAGCGGGACAGGGTCTTCACGAGCAGTACTTC.

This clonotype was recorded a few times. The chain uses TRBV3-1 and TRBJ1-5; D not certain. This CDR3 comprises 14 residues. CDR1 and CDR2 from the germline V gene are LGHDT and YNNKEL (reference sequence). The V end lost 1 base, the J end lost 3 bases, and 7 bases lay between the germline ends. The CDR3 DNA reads TGTGCCAGCAGCCAAGCCTTCGACAATCAGCCCCAGCATTTT. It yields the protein CASSQAFDNQPQHF.

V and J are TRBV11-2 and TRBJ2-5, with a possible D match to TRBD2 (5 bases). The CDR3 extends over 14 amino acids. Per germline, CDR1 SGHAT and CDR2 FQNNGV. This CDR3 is CATGTLRGPETQYF. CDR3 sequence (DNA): TGTGCTACGGGAACCCTGAGAGGGCCAGAGACCCAGTACTTC.

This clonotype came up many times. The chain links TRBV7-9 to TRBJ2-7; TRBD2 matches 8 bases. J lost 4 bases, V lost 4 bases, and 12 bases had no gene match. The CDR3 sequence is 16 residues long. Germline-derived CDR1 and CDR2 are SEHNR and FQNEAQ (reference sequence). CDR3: CASSSLESGSRYEQYF. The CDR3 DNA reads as TGTGCCAGCAGCTCATTGGAGAGCGGGAGTAGGTACGAGCAGTACTTC.

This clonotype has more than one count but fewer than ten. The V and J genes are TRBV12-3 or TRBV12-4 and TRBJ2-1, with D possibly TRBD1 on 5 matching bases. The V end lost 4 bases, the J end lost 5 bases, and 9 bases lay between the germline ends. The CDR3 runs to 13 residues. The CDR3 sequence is CASSSDSNNEQFF. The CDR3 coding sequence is TGTGCCAGCAGTTCTGACAGTAACAATGAGCAGTTCTTC.

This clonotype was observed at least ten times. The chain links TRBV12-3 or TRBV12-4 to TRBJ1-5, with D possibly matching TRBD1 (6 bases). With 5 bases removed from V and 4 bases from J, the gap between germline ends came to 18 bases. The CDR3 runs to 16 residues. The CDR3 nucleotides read TGTGCCAGCAGTCCCCGAGGGGGGGATAGGAATCAGCCCCAGCATTTT. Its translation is CASSPRGGDRNQPQHF.